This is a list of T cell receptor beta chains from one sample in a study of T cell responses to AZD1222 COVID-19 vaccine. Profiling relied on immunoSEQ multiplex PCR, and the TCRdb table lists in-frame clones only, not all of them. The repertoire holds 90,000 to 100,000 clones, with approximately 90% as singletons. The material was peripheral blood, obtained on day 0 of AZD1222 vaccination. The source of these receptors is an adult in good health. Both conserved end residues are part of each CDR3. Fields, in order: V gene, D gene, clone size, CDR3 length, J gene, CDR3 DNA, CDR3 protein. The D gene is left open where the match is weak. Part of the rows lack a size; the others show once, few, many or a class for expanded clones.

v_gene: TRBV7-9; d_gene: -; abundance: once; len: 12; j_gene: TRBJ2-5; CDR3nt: TGTGCCAGCAGGATAGAGGGGGAGACCCAGTACTTC; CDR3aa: CASRIEGETQYF
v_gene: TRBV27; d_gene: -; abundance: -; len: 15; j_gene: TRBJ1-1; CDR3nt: TGTGCCAGCATTAACCCCAGGATAGGGGAGACTGAAGCTTTCTTT; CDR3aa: CASINPRIGETEAFF
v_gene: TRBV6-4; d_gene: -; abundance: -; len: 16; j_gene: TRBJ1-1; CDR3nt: TGTGCCAGCAGTGACCCCCTTCCCGGACGGAACACTGAAGCTTTCTTT; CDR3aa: CASSDPLPGRNTEAFF
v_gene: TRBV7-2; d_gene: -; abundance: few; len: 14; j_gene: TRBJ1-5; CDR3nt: TGTGCCAGCAGCTTATCGGGCGGCGATCAGCCCCAGCATTTT; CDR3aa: CASSLSGGDQPQHF
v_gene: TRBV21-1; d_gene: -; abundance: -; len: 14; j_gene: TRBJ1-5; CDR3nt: TGTGCCAGCAGCAATCGGGTAGGGAATCAGCCCCAGCATTTT; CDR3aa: CASSNRVGNQPQHF
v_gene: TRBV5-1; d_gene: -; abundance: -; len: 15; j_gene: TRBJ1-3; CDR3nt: TGCGCCAGCAGCTTGGTGTCTATCTCTGGAAACACCATATATTTT; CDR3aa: CASSLVSISGNTIYF
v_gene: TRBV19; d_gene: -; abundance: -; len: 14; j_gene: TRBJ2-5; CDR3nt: TGTGCCAGTAGATCGGCGGGCAACCAAGAGACCCAGTACTTC; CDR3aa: CASRSAGNQETQYF
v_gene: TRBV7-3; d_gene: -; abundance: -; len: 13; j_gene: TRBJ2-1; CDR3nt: TGTGCCAGCAGCTTCCGGGATGCCAATGAGCAGTTCTTC; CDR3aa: CASSFRDANEQFF
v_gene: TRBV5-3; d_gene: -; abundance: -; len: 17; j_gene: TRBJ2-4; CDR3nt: TGTGCCAGAAGCCTGGGGGGCCGAGCCCTAGCCAAAAACATTCAGTACTTC; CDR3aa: CARSLGGRALAKNIQYF
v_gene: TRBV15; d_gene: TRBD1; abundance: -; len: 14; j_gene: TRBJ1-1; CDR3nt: TGTGCCACCAGCGCCCGACAGGGGAGCGCTGAAGCTTTCTTT; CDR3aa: CATSARQGSAEAFF
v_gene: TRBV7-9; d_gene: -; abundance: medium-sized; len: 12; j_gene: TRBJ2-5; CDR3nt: TGTGCCAGCAGCAAAGGGGTTGAGACCCAGTACTTC; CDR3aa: CASSKGVETQYF
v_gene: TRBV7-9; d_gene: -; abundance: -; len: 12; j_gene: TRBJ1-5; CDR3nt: TGTGCCAGCAGCGAAGCGGGTCAGCCCCAGCATTTT; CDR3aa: CASSEAGQPQHF
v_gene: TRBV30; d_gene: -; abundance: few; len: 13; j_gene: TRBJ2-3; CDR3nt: TGTGCCTGGAGAAGCCCGAGCACAGATACGCAGTATTTT; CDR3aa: CAWRSPSTDTQYF
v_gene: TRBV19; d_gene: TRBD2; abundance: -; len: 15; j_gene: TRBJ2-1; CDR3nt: TGTGCCAGTAGTATCGGCGGGAGGGCCGTCAATGAGCAGTTCTTC; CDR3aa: CASSIGGRAVNEQFF
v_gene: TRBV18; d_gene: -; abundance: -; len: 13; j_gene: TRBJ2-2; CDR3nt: TGTGCCAGCTCACCACCGCTCACCGGGGAGCTGTTTTTT; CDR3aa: CASSPPLTGELFF
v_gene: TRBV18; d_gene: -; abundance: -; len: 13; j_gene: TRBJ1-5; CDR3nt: TGTGCCAGCTCACCACCTGAAAGGTGGCCCCAGCATTTT; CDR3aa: CASSPPERWPQHF
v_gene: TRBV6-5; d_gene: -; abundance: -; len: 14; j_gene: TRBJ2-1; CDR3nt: TGTGCCAGCATTCCTTCGGACTTTCACAATGAGCAGTTCTTC; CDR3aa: CASIPSDFHNEQFF
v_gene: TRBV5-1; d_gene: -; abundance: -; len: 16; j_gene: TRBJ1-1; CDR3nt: TGCGCCAGCAATCCAGGGTGGGGACCGATGAACACTGAAGCTTTCTTT; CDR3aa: CASNPGWGPMNTEAFF
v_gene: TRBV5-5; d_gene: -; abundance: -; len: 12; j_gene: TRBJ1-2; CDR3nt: TGTGCCAGCAGCCCGGACAACTATGGCTACACCTTC; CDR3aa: CASSPDNYGYTF
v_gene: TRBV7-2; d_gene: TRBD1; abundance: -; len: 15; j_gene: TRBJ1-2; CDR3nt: TGTGCCAGCAGCTTCGTCCCGGGACAGGGAGATGGCTACACCTTC; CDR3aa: CASSFVPGQGDGYTF
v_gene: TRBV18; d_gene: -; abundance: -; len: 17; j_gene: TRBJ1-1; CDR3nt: TGTGCCAGCTCACCACGGTCGGTGCAGGGCCTGAACACTGAAGCTTTCTTT; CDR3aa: CASSPRSVQGLNTEAFF
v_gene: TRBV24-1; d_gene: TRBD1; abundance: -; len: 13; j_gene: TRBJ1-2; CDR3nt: TGTGCCACCGGAACGACAGGGAACTATGGCTACACCTTC; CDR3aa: CATGTTGNYGYTF
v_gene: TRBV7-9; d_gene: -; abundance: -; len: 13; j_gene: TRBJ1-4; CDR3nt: TGTGCCAGCAGCTTAGGCTCTGGAGAAAAACTGTTTTTT; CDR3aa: CASSLGSGEKLFF
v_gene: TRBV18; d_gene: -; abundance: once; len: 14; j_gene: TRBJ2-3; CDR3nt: TGTGCCAGCTCACCCCAGGGGGGTTCAGATACGCAGTATTTT; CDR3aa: CASSPQGGSDTQYF